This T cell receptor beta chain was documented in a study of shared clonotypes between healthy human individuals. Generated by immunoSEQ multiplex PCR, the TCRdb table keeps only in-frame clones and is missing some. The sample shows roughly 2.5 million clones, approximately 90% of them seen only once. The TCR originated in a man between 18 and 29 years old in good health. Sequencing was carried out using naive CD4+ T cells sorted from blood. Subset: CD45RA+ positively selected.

The CDR3 sequence: CASSLAGSAYQPQHF. Here the CDR3 DNA reads TGTGCCAGCAGCTTAGCGGGGTCGGCTTATCAGCCCCAGCATTTT. The chain joins TRBV7-9 to TRBJ1-5; unclear D gene. Germline V gives CDR1 SEHNR, CDR2 FQNEAQ (reference sequence). With 0 bases removed from V and 5 bases from J, the gap between germline ends came to 11 bases. The length of the CDR3 is 15 residues. Variable domain in full (rest from reference TRBV7-9 and TRBJ1-5): DTGVSQNPRHKITKRGQNVTFRCDPISEHNRLYWYRQTLGQGPEFLTYFQNEAQLEKSRLLSDRFSAERPKGSFSTLEIQRTEQGDSAMYLCASSLAGSAYQPQHFGDGTRLSIL.